Described below is a single T cell receptor (beta chain) sequence and its context. The same CDR3 can be traced to other DNA sequences in this sample. This specimen belongs to a study of shared clonotypes between healthy human individuals. As for the study in general: CD4 naive and CD4 memory each took three plates per donor, while CD8 naive took two and CD8 memory one.

Authors' data handling: Junction-only sequences without quality scores came from ImmunoSEQ, so filtering differed. TCRdb keeps only in-frame clones here, not all; method: immunoSEQ multiplex PCR. V, J and clone size reflect that table, while D and trimming were determined from the DNA. The data show 2 million to 3 million clones, with roughly 93% seen just once and about 0.38% held by the top ten. Donors, healthy HIV-negative adults, lacked recent acute infections or vaccinations. This sequence originates from a man younger than 35 in good health. Some clones in this sample may be carry-over from other donors' samples. Sequencing was done on a sample of naive CD4+ T cells from PBMCs. Subset meaning: CD45RA+ positively selected.

In DNA, the CDR3 is TGTGCCAGCAGCCGGGGACAGGGAGAAGAGACCCAGTACTTC. It yields the protein CASSRGQGEETQYF. This chain uses TRBV7-9 with TRBJ2-5; 9 bases fit TRBD1. The CDR3 runs to 14 residues. Germline assignment: CDR1 SEHNR and CDR2 FQNEAQ (reference sequence). V shed 5 bases, J shed 3 bases, and the junction held 4 bases outside the gene matches.